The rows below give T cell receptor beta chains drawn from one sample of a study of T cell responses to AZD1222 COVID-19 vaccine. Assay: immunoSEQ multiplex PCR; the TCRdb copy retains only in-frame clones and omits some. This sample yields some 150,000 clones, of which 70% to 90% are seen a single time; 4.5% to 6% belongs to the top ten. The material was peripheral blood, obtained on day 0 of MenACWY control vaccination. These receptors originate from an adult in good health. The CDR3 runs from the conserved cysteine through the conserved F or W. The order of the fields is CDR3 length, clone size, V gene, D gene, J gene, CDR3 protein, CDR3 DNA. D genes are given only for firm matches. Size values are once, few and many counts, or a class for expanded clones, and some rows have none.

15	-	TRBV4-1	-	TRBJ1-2	CASSQVAIGVYGYTF	TGCGCCAGCAGCCAAGTGGCAATAGGGGTCTATGGCTACACCTTC
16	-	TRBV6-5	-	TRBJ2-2	CASSYSKGGVTGELFF	TGTGCCAGCAGTTACTCGAAGGGTGGGGTGACCGGGGAGCTGTTTTTT
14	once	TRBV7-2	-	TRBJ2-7	CASSPLADVHEQYF	TGTGCCAGCAGCCCCCTCGCGGACGTCCACGAGCAGTACTTC
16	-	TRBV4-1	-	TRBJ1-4	CASSQDRQGLGEKLFF	TGCGCCAGCAGCCAAGATCGTCAGGGCCTTGGCGAAAAACTGTTTTTT
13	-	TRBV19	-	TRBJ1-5	CASRLYSNQPQHF	TGTGCCAGTAGACTTTATAGCAATCAGCCCCAGCATTTT
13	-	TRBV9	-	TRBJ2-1	CASSETGPQGQFF	TGTGCCAGCAGCGAGACGGGACCCCAAGGGCAGTTCTTC
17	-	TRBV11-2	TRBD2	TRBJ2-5	CASSLGQSGGAQETQYF	TGTGCCAGCAGCTTAGGCCAGAGCGGGGGGGCCCAAGAGACCCAGTACTTC
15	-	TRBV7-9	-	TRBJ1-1	CASSHRTDMNTEAFF	TGTGCCAGCAGCCATAGGACAGACATGAACACTGAAGCTTTCTTT
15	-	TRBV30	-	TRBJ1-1	CASHPHLTANTEAFF	TGTGCCTCCCACCCCCATCTAACAGCGAACACTGAAGCTTTCTTT
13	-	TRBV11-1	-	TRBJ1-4	CASSRGPNEKLFF	TGTGCCAGCAGTAGAGGACCGAATGAAAAACTGTTTTTT
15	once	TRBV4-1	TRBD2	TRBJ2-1	CASSQASGSYNEQFF	TGCGCCAGCAGCCAAGCTAGCGGGAGCTACAATGAGCAGTTCTTC
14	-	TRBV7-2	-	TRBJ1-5	CASSLRGRNQPQHF	TGTGCCAGCAGCCTCAGGGGCCGGAATCAGCCCCAGCATTTT
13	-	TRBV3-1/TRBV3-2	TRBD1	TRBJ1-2	CATGTGPHYGYTF	TGTGCCACTGGGACAGGTCCGCACTATGGCTACACCTTC
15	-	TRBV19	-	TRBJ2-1	CASKVQGGLGNEQFF	TGTGCCAGTAAAGTGCAGGGGGGGCTTGGAAATGAGCAGTTCTTC
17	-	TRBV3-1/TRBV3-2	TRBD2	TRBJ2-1	CASSQVGLAGGRNEQFF	TGTGCCAGCAGCCAAGTGGGTCTAGCGGGGGGGAGGAATGAGCAGTTCTTC
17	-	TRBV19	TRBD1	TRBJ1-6	CASSKDTGGSYNSPLHF	TGTGCCAGTAGCAAGGACACAGGGGGCTCCTATAATTCACCCCTCCACTTT
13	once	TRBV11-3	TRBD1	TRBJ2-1	CASSTGVGNEQFF	TGTGCCAGCAGCACAGGGGTCGGCAATGAGCAGTTCTTC
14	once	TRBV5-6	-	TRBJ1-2	CASSLGRTAYGYTF	TGTGCCAGCAGCTTGGGGCGGACAGCCTATGGCTACACCTTC
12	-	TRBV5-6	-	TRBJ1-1	CASSLSDWKAFF	TGTGCCAGCAGCTTGTCCGACTGGAAAGCTTTCTTT
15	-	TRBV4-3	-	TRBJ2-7	CASSRHRDHLGEQYF	TGCGCCAGCAGCCGGCACCGGGACCACCTAGGGGAGCAGTACTTC
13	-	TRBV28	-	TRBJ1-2	CASRPRDLYGYTF	TGTGCCAGCAGACCCCGGGACCTCTATGGCTACACCTTC
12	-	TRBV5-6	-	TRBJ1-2	CASSPGPGGYTF	TGTGCCAGCAGCCCGGGCCCCGGGGGCTACACCTTC
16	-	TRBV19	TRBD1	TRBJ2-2	CASSLGYRGATGELFF	TGTGCCAGTAGTCTGGGCTACAGGGGAGCCACCGGGGAGCTGTTTTTT